This T cell receptor beta chain was observed in a study of shared clonotypes between healthy human individuals. Study outcomes and limitations: Relative to clonotypes present in all four donors, those not shared had lower generation probabilities.

In the authors' workflow: ImmunoSEQ only sent back junction sequences with no quality scores, so filtering was done differently. Profiled with immunoSEQ multiplex PCR; TCRdb holds only in-frame clones, not every one. The V and J calls and clone size are taken from that table; D and trimming were inferred from the DNA. The sample consists of roughly 700,000 clones, about 74% of them appearing once. The ends were cut back, 1 base at V and 3 bases at J, with 13 bases in the middle. CDR3 length equals 15 residues. Looked up from germline, CDR1 is SGHRS and CDR2 is YFSETQ. A remark on this clone: What it binds is unknown. Within the sample, other DNA sequences also encode this same CDR3.

This chain joins TRBV5-1 and TRBJ2-5, with TRBD2 as a possible D gene (7 bases). This TCR was sampled from a woman aged 25-40 years in good health. The sequencing sample was made of memory CD4+ T cells sorted from blood. Described subset: CD45RA-negative fraction. The CDR3 sequence: CASSLYAGAEETQYF. The CDR3 DNA sequence: TGCGCCAGCAGCTTGTATGCGGGGGCGGAAGAGACCCAGTACTTC. Complete variable domain (other parts from reference TRBV5-1 and TRBJ2-5): KAGVTQTPRYLIKTRGQQVTLSCSPISGHRSVSWYQQTPGQGLQFLFEYFSETQRNKGNFPGRFSGRQFSNSRSEMNVSTLELGDSALYLCASSLYAGAEETQYFGPGTRLLVL.